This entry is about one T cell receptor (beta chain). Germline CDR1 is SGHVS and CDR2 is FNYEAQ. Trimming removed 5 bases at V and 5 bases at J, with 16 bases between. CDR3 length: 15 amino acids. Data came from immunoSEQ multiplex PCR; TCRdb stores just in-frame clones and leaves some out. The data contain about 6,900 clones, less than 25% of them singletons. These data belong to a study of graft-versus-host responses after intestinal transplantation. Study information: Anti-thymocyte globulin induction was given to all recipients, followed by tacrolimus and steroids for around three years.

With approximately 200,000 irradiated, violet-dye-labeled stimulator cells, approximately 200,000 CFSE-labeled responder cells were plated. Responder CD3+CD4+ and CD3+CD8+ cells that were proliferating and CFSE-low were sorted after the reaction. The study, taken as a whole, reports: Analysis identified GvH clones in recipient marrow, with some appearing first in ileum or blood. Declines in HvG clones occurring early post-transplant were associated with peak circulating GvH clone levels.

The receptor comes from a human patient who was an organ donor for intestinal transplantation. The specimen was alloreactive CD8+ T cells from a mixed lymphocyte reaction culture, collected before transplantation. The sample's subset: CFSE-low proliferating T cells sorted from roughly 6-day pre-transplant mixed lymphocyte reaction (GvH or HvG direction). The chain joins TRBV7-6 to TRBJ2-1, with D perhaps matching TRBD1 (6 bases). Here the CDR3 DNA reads TGTGCCAGCAGCCCCATTGGACAGTTTCACAATGAGCAGTTCTTC. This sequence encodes CASSPIGQFHNEQFF. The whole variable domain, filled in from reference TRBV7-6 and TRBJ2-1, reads GAGVSQSPRYKVTKRGQDVALRCDPISGHVSLYWYRQALGQGPEFLTYFNYEAQQDKSGLPNDRFSAERPEGSISTLTIQRTEQRDSAMYRCASSPIGQFHNEQFFGPGTRLTVL.